This T cell receptor (beta chain) is drawn from a study of T cell repertoires in cytomegalovirus infection. Overall study results and limits: CMV carriers having the relevant HLA were flagged by cumulative public TCR beta family frequency. HLA-C-restricted TCR beta clonotypes specific for CMV led the ex vivo response.

Details on this clonotype: Its antigen is still unknown. The conserved phenylalanine or tryptophan normally closing the CDR3 is absent here, so this likely arose from a read error.

J gave up 0 bases and V 0 bases, and 8 bases lay outside the gene matches. The CDR3 has 18 residues. The germline V gene has CDR1 MGHRA and CDR2 YSYEKL. TCRdb redid the calling of the reads with MiXCR, one entry per CDR3 protein. This sample has roughly 500,000 distinct CDR3 sequences, with roughly a third found just once. The chain combines TRBV4-1 with TRBJ2-4; TRBD1 aligns across 7 bases. The sequenced sample was cultured PBMCs, obtained from culture after CMV antigen stimulation. This TCR was sampled from a human donor in good health (CMV status not recorded). Some clones in this sample may be carry-over from other donors' samples. The chain's CDR3 is CASSQDLGTELAKNIQYV. CDR3 in DNA: TGCGCCAGCAGCCAAGACTTGGGGACAGAACTAGCCAAAAACATTCAGTACGTC.